One sample yielded the 28 T cell receptor beta chains listed below, sequenced in a study of shared clonotypes between healthy human individuals. The table came from immunoSEQ multiplex PCR; TCRdb's copy has only in-frame clones and leaves some out. The sample lists about 700,000 clones, under 80% occurring once. What was sequenced was memory CD4+ T cells sorted from blood. Subset indicated: CD45RA-negative fraction. These receptors all stem from a woman aged 25 to 45 in good health.

The V gene is TRBV4-1, the J gene TRBJ1-2; 10 bases fit TRBD1. The germline V gene has CDR1 MGHRA and CDR2 YSYEKL. The CDR3 sequence is 17 residues long. The V segment lost 0 bases and the J segment 0 bases; nucleotides outside the gene matches: 4. The CDR3 loop reads CASSQDFGTGANYGYTF. The CDR3 DNA sequence: TGCGCCAGCAGCCAAGATTTTGGGACAGGGGCTAACTATGGCTACACCTTC.

This sequence joins TRBV6-5 and TRBJ2-2; tentative D call: TRBD1 (5 bases). V shed 4 bases and J shed 5 bases, with 11 bases lying between them. Per germline, CDR1 MNHEY and CDR2 SVGAGI. The CDR3 totals 14 residues. The CDR3: CASSLVGQTGELFF. The CDR3, as DNA: TGTGCCAGCAGTTTGGTGGGGCAGACCGGGGAGCTGTTTTTT.

The CDR3 region is CAWSVIPLGGGEQYF. In DNA, the CDR3 is TGTGCCTGGAGTGTCATCCCCTTAGGGGGGGGCGAGCAGTACTTC. V usage is TRBV30 and J usage is TRBJ2-7; TRBD2 might be the D (7 bases). This CDR3 contains 15 residues. V shed 0 bases and J shed 6 bases, with 18 bases lying between them. In germline, CDR1 is GTSNPN, CDR2 SVGIG (reference sequence).

This clone turned up a few times. The chain employs TRBV20-1 and TRBJ1-2, with 7 bases lining up with TRBD1. With V trimmed by 6 bases and J by 6 bases, 4 bases remained unmatched. The CDR3 has 11 amino acids. Germline values: CDR1 DFQATT, CDR2 SNEGSKA (reference sequence). The CDR3 is CSATGWHGYTF. CDR3 in DNA: TGCAGTGCGACAGGGTGGCATGGCTACACCTTC.

The genes are TRBV5-4 and TRBJ1-3; possible D gene TRBD1, 6 bases. From germline, CDR1 is SGHNT and CDR2 YYREEE (reference sequence). This CDR3 spans 13 amino acids. Trimming left V 3 bases short and J 4 bases short, with 8 bases between. The CDR3 coding sequence is TGTGCCAGCAGCTCGACAGGCGGAAACACCATATATTTT. Protein product: CASSSTGGNTIYF.

J is TRBJ1-1 and V is TRBV6-1; 7 nucleotides agree with TRBD1. There are 14 residues in the CDR3. Trimming took 2 bases from V and 3 from J; bases not matched to a gene: 3. CDR1 MNHNS and CDR2 SASEGT come from the germline V gene. Here the CDR3 reads CASSELTGDTEAFF. CDR3 sequence (DNA): TGTGCCAGCAGTGAACTTACAGGGGACACTGAAGCTTTCTTT.

The V gene is TRBV18, the J gene TRBJ2-2; no clear D gene. Between the trimmed V and J ends, which lost 6 bases and 6 bases, there was a span of 11 bases. Germline V gives CDR1 KGHSH, CDR2 LQKENI. This CDR3 is 13 amino acids long. The CDR3 nucleotides are TGTGCCAGCTCCAAGATCGGCCCCGGGGAGCTGTTTTTT. Translation: CASSKIGPGELFF.

The rearrangement links TRBV7-2 to TRBJ2-2; D is unresolved. The germline V and J ends were trimmed by 1 base and 4 bases, with 7 bases remaining between them. The CDR3 runs 14 residues. Germline loops: CDR1 SGHTA, CDR2 FQGNSA. The CDR3 region has the DNA TGTGCCAGCAGCTTAGGGAGCCCCACCGGGGAGCTGTTTTTT. Amino acids: CASSLGSPTGELFF.

About this clone: This sample includes further DNA sequences coding for the same CDR3. The chain combines TRBV5-1 with TRBJ2-1, with D unresolved. V was cut by 0 bases and J by 4 bases, with 11 bases left in between. CDR3 length: 15 amino acids. CDR1 and CDR2 (germline): SGHRS, YFSETQ. The CDR3 bases are TGCGCCAGCAGCTTGGCCAGCTCTGGATACAATGAGCAGTTCTTC. This gives the protein CASSLASSGYNEQFF. Looking up the rest from reference TRBV5-1 and TRBJ2-1 gives the full variable domain: KAGVTQTPRYLIKTRGQQVTLSCSPISGHRSVSWYQQTPGQGLQFLFEYFSETQRNKGNFPGRFSGRQFSNSRSEMNVSTLELGDSALYLCASSLASSGYNEQFFGPGTRLTVL.

The chain carries TRBV6-5 and TRBJ2-1, with D perhaps assigned TRBD1 or TRBD2 (5 bases each). The germline V gene has CDR1 MNHEY and CDR2 SVGAGI. The V and J ends lost 7 bases and 5 bases respectively, with 18 bases between them. The length of the CDR3 is 15 residues. CDR3 sequence (DNA): TGTGCCAGCACCCTGAGGGGCGTCGGCAACAATGAGCAGTTCTTC. The encoded protein is CASTLRGVGNNEQFF.

This sequence joins TRBV5-1 and TRBJ2-2; 7 bases line up with TRBD1. From germline, CDR1 is SGHRS and CDR2 YFSETQ. The V segment lost 5 bases and the J segment 0 bases; nucleotides outside the gene matches: 1. The CDR3 length is 14 residues. CDR3 sequence: CASRGQTNTGELFF. In DNA, the CDR3 is TGCGCCAGCAGGGGACAGACGAACACCGGGGAGCTGTTTTTT.

The rearrangement uses TRBV28 and TRBJ1-1; D is uncertain. CDR3 length: 15 residues. The V gene's germline CDR1 is MDHEN and CDR2 SYDVKM. Trimming took 5 bases from V and 2 from J, leaving 15 bases between them. The CDR3 is CASSPPGNRNTEAFF. The CDR3 coding sequence is TGTGCCAGCAGTCCCCCGGGGAACAGAAACACTGAAGCTTTCTTT.

With respect to this clone: Different DNA sequences within this sample yield the same CDR3. V usage is TRBV5-1 and J usage is TRBJ2-7, with 10 bases matching TRBD1. The germline CDR1 and CDR2 sequences are SGHRS and YFSETQ. Trimming took 0 bases from V and 2 from J; bases not matched to a gene: 2. The CDR3 runs to 15 residues. The CDR3 spells CASSLVGTGAYEQYF. The CDR3 region has the DNA TGCGCCAGCAGCTTGGTAGGGACAGGGGCCTACGAGCAGTACTTC.

CDR3 bases: TGTGCCAGCAGTAGAGGGACACCAAGCTACTACGAGCAGTACTTC. Encoded protein: CASSRGTPSYYEQYF. The chain recombines TRBV6-5 with TRBJ2-7; D might be TRBD1 (6 bases). From germline, CDR1 is MNHEY and CDR2 SVGAGI. The CDR3 runs to 15 residues. Trimming took 5 bases from V and 3 from J, leaving 17 bases between them.

In this sample, this clone turned up a few times. The chain carries TRBV2 and TRBJ2-3, with D maybe TRBD1 (5 bases). The length of the CDR3 is 16 residues. The germline V gene encodes CDR1 SNHLY and CDR2 FYNNEI. V shed 4 bases and J shed 4 bases, with 18 bases lying between them. The CDR3 DNA is TGTGCCAGCAGTGCGCTATGGCAGGGTGCCTCAGATACGCAGTATTTT. Its protein product is CASSALWQGASDTQYF.

This clone has just one count. The chain uses TRBV6-5 and TRBJ2-2; D is perhaps TRBD2 (6 bases). Per germline, CDR1 MNHEY and CDR2 SVGAGI. This CDR3 is built from 16 residues. V lost 1 base and J lost 6, with 15 bases in between. Here the CDR3 DNA reads TGTGCCAGCAGTTACTGGGACTTGGGGTCTCCCGGGGAGCTGTTTTTT. Protein sequence: CASSYWDLGSPGELFF.

CDR3 nucleotides: TGTGCCAGCAACCCGGGACTAGCGGGAAATGAGCAGTTCTTC. This gives the protein CASNPGLAGNEQFF. The rearrangement uses TRBV25-1 and TRBJ2-1; 13 bases line up with TRBD2. CDR3 length equals 14 residues. Germline V gene sequence: CDR1 MGHDK, CDR2 SYGVNS. Trimming cost V 7 bases and J 7 bases; bases outside gene matches: 4.

The chain joins TRBV27 to TRBJ2-1; D unresolved. Germline values: CDR1 MNHEY, CDR2 SMNVEV (reference sequence). V was trimmed by 4 bases and J by 3 bases, leaving 13 bases between them. The CDR3 extends over 15 amino acids. DNA for the CDR3: TGTGCCAGCAGTTGGATCTGGGCCGGCTACAATGAGCAGTTCTTC. Protein: CASSWIWAGYNEQFF.

This clone was picked up a small number of times. The V call is TRBV5-6, the J call TRBJ2-6; 14 bases fit TRBD2. From germline, CDR1 is SGHDT and CDR2 YYEEEE. Losses at the gene ends were 1 base for V and 2 bases for J; bases not matched to a gene: 5. This CDR3 has 19 amino acids. This CDR3 reads CASSLRLGLAGAGANVLTF. CDR3 DNA sequence: TGTGCCAGCAGCTTGCGTTTGGGACTAGCGGGAGCTGGGGCCAACGTCCTGACTTTC.

This chain joins TRBV11-2 and TRBJ1-5, with 7 nucleotides matching TRBD1. CDR1 is SGHAT and CDR2 is FQNNGV in the germline V gene. The CDR3 spans 14 residues. Trimming took 1 base from V and 7 from J; bases not matched to a gene: 4. In nucleotides, the CDR3 is TGTGCCAGCAGCTTAGTCCCAGGGGGGCAGCCCCAGCATTTT. As protein: CASSLVPGGQPQHF.

This clone has just a few counts. The chain employs TRBV18 and TRBJ1-4; 10 positions agree with TRBD1. CDR1 KGHSH and CDR2 LQKENI come from the germline V gene. The CDR3 totals 21 residues. The V and J ends lost 1 base and 0 bases, in that order; junction bases with no gene match: 14. Here the CDR3 DNA reads TGTGCCAGCTCACCACGAAGAATACCGGGACAGGGGACAGCAACTAATGAAAAACTGTTTTTT. Amino acids: CASSPRRIPGQGTATNEKLFF.

This chain uses TRBV11-2 with TRBJ2-3, with 7 nucleotides matching TRBD2. CDR1 SGHAT and CDR2 FQNNGV come from the germline V gene. Unmatched junction bases numbered 4, after V lost 4 bases and J lost 0 bases. This CDR3 is 15 amino acids long. The DNA for the CDR3 is TGTGCCAGCAGCTCGAGCGGGACTAGCACAGATACGCAGTATTTT. This translates into CASSSSGTSTDTQYF.

The chain employs TRBV25-1 and TRBJ1-4; no firm D call. V was pared by 3 bases and J by 0 bases, with 11 bases between. Germline loops: CDR1 MGHDK, CDR2 SYGVNS. The CDR3 contains 16 residues. DNA of the CDR3: TGTGCCAGCAGTGACCCAAAGAAAGCAACTAATGAAAAACTGTTTTTT. Amino acids: CASSDPKKATNEKLFF.

This clone has just a few counts. V and J are TRBV6-1 and TRBJ2-1; D possibly corresponds to TRBD2 (7 bases). V lost 10 bases to trimming and J lost 8 bases, with 21 bases between them. CDR3 size: 14 residues. Germline-derived CDR1 and CDR2 are MNHNS and SASEGT. The DNA for the CDR3 is TGTGCCACCATAAGGGGGGGTTGGGAGGATGAGCAGTTCTTC. Protein product: CATIRGGWEDEQFF.

This clone was seen a few times. CDR3 DNA sequence: TGCATCAGCGGGGGGGACGGCTACACCTTC. It codes for CISGGDGYTF. The chain recombines TRBV20-1 with TRBJ1-2; D perhaps matches TRBD1 (5 bases). The germline V gene encodes CDR1 DFQATT and CDR2 SNEGSKA (reference sequence). This CDR3 has 10 residues.

The chain carries TRBV5-1 and TRBJ2-1; TRBD1 agrees at 10 bases. The germline V gene encodes CDR1 SGHRS and CDR2 YFSETQ. V lost 4 bases, J lost 6 bases, and 7 bases stayed unmatched. The CDR3 contains 15 residues. CDR3 coding DNA: TGCGCCAGCAGCCCTGGACAGGGGGGAGCCAATGAGCAGTTCTTC. It is translated as CASSPGQGGANEQFF.

V is TRBV19 and J is TRBJ1-3; D unclear. From germline, CDR1 is LNHDA and CDR2 SQIVND (reference sequence). V was pared by 3 bases and J by 0 bases, with 15 bases between. The CDR3 extends over 17 amino acids. The CDR3 bases are TGTGCCAGTAGTATTCGAACATCCTCCTTCTCTGGAAACACCATATATTTT. Residues: CASSIRTSSFSGNTIYF.

The V gene is TRBV7-9, the J gene TRBJ2-6, with a possible D match to TRBD1 (6 bases). V lost 5 bases to trimming and J lost 4 bases, with 12 bases between them. The CDR3 sequence is 15 residues long. Germline V gives CDR1 SEHNR, CDR2 FQNEAQ (reference sequence). The CDR3 here is CASSPQGSGANVLTF. CDR3 bases: TGTGCCAGCAGCCCACAGGGATCCGGGGCCAACGTCCTGACTTTC.